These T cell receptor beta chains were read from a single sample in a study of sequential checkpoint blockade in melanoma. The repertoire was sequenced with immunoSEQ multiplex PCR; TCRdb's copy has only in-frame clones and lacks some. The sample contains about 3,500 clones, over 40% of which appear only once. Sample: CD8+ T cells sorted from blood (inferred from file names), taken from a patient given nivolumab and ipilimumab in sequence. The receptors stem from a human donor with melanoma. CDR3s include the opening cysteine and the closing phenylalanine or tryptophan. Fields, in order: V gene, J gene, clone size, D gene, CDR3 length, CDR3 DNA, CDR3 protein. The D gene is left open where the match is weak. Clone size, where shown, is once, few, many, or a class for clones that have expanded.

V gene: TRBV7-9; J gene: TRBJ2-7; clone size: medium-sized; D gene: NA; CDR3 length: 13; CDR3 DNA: TGTGCCAGCAGCTCAGGTGGGTCGGACGAGCAGTACTTC; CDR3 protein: CASSSGGSDEQYF
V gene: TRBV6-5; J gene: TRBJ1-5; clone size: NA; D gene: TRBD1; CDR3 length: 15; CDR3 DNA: TGTGCCAGCAGACCGACAGGGGATAGCAATCAGCCCCAGCATTTT; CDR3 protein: CASRPTGDSNQPQHF
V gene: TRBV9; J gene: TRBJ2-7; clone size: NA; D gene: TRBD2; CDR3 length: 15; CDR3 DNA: TGTGCCAGCAGCGTAGGCGTTGGCGGGAGGGGCGAGCAGTACTTC; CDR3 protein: CASSVGVGGRGEQYF
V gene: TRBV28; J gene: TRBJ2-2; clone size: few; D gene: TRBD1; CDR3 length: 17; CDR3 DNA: TGTGCCAGCAGTTTCGCCTCCCGGGACAGGAACACCGGGGAGCTGTTTTTT; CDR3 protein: CASSFASRDRNTGELFF
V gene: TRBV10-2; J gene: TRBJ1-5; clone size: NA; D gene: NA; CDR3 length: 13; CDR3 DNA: TGCGCCAGCAGTGTGGTCGGGAATCAGCCCCAGCATTTT; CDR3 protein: CASSVVGNQPQHF
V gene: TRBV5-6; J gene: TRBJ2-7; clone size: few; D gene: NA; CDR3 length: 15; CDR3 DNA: TGTGCCAGCAGCTTGGAAGGACACAGCTCCTACGAGCAGTACTTC; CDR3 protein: CASSLEGHSSYEQYF
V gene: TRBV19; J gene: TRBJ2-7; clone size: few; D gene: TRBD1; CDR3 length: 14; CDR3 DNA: TGTGCCAGTAGTCCACAGGGGGTGTCCTACGAGCAGTACTTC; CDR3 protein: CASSPQGVSYEQYF
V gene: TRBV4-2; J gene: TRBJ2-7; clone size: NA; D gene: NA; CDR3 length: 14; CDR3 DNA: TGTGCCAGCAGCATTGTTGGGGGGGCGGGGGAGCAGTACTTC; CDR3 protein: CASSIVGGAGEQYF
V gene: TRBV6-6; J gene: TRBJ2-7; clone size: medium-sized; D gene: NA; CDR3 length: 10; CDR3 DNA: TGTGCCAGCCTCGGCGGGGAGCAGTACTTC; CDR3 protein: CASLGGEQYF
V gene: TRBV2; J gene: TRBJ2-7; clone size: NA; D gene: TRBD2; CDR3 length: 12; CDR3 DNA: TGTGCCATCACCAGCGGGAACTACGAGCAGTACTTC; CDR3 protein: CAITSGNYEQYF
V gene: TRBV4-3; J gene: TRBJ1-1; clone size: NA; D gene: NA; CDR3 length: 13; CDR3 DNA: TGCGCCAGCAGCCAAACCGGGGGATCAACAGCTTTCTTT; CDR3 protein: CASSQTGGSTAFF
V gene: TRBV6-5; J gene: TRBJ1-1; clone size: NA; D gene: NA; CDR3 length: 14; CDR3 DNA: TGTGCCAGCAGTTACGGCGGGTTAGACACTGAAGCTTTCTTT; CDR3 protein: CASSYGGLDTEAFF
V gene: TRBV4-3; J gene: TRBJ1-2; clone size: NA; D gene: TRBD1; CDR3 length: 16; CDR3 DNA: TGCGCCAGCAGCTACTCCGGGACAGGGGAGGGCTATGGCTACACCTTC; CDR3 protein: CASSYSGTGEGYGYTF
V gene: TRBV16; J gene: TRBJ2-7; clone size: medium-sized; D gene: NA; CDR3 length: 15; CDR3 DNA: TGTGCCAGCAGCCAATCCCCCAGGGGCGACTACGAGCAGTACTTC; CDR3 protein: CASSQSPRGDYEQYF
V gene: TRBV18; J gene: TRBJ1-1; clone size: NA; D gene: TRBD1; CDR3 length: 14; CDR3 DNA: TGTGCCAGCTCAGGGACAGGGCCAGGAGCTGAAGCTTTCTTT; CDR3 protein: CASSGTGPGAEAFF
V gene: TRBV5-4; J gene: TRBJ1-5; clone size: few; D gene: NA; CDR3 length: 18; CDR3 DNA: TGTGCCAGCAGCTTGGCGGCAGGTCGGGACTGGGGCAATCAGCCCCAGCATTTT; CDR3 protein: CASSLAAGRDWGNQPQHF
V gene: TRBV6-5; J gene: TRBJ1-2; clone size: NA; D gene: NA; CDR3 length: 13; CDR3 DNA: TGTGCCAGCAGTTACGCGGGGATCTCTGGCTACACCTTC; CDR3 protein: CASSYAGISGYTF
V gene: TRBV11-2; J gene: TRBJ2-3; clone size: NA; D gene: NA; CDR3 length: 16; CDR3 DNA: TGTGCCAGCAGCTTAATCGTTAGCTTCGGCACAGATACGCAGTATTTT; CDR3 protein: CASSLIVSFGTDTQYF
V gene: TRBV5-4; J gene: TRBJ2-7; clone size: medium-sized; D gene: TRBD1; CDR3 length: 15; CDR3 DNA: TGTGCCAGCAGCTTCCCGGGACAGGGGATTTACGAGCAGTACTTC; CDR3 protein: CASSFPGQGIYEQYF
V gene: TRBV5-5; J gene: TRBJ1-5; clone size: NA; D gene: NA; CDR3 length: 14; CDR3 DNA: TGTGCCAGCAGCTTGAAACAGGGAAACCAGCCCCAGCATTTT; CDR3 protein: CASSLKQGNQPQHF
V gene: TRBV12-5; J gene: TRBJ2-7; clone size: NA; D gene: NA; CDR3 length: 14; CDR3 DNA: TGTGCTAGTGCCCTCGGAGGGGGCAGGTACGAGCAGTACTTC; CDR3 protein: CASALGGGRYEQYF
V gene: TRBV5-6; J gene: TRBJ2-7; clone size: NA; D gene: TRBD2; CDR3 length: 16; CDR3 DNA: TGTGCCAGCAGCTCCGGGACTAGCGTCCACTTCTACGAGCAGTACTTC; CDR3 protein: CASSSGTSVHFYEQYF
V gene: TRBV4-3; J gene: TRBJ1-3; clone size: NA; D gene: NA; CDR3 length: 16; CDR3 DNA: TGCGCCAGCAGCCCGCGGAGGGGCCCGGACGGAAACACCATATATTTT; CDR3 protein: CASSPRRGPDGNTIYF
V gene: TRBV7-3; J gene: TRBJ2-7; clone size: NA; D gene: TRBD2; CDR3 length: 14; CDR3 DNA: TGTGCCAGCAGCCCGCGACTAGCGGGTGGCGAGCAGTACTTC; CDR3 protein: CASSPRLAGGEQYF
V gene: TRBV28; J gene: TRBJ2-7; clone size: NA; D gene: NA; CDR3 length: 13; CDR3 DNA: TGTGCCAGCAGTTTCTCGGACATCCTTGAGCAGTACTTC; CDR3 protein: CASSFSDILEQYF
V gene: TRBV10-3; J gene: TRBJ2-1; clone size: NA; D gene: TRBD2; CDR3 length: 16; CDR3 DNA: TGTGCCATCAGCTTCACTAGCGGGAGGGTCCTCAATGAGCAGTTCTTC; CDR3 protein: CAISFTSGRVLNEQFF
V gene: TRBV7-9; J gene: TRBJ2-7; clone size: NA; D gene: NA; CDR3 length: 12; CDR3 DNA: TGTGCCAGCGGATGGGGCCTGAACGAGCAGTACTTC; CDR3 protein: CASGWGLNEQYF
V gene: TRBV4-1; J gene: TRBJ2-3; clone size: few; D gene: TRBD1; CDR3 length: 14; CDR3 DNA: TGCGCCAGCAGCCTATTAACAGGGGCAGATACGCAGTATTTT; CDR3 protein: CASSLLTGADTQYF
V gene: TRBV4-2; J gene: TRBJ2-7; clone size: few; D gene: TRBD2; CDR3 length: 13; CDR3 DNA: TGTGCCAGCAGCCTAGCGGGGTCCTACGAGCAGTACTTC; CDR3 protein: CASSLAGSYEQYF
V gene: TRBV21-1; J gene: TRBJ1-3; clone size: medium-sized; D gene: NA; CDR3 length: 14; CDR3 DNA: TGTGCCAGTTCGGGAGGGGGCGCTGGAAACACCATATATTTT; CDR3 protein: CASSGGGAGNTIYF
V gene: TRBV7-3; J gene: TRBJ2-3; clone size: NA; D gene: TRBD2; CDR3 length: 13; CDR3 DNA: TGTGCCAGCAGCCGGACTAGCGGGGATACGCAGTATTTT; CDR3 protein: CASSRTSGDTQYF
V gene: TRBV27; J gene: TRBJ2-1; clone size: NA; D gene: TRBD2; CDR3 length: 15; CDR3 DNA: TGTGCCAGCAGCCGGACTAGCGGGGGGCACAATGAGCAGTTCTTC; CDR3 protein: CASSRTSGGHNEQFF
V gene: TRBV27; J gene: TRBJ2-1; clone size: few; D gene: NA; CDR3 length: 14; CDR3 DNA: TGTGCCAGCAGTGACGCTAGCTCCTACAATGAGCAGTTCTTC; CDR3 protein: CASSDASSYNEQFF
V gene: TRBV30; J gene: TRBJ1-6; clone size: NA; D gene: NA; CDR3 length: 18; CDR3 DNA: TGTGCCTGGAGTGATGACGAGACCTGGGGCGGGAAGAATTCACCCCTCCACTTT; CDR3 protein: CAWSDDETWGGKNSPLHF
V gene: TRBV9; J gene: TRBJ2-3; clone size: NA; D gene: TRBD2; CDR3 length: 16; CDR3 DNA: TGTGCCAGCAGCCCCGGTAGCGGGCTAAGCACAGATACGCAGTATTTT; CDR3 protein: CASSPGSGLSTDTQYF
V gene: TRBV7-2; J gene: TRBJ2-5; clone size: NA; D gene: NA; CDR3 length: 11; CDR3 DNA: TGTGCCAGCAGCTGGGGGCTGGAGCAGTACTTC; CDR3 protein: CASSWGLEQYF
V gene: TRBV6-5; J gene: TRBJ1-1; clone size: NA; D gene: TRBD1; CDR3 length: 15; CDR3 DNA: TGTGCCAGCAGTTACTCGGGACAGGGGGCATCTGAAGCTTTCTTT; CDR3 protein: CASSYSGQGASEAFF
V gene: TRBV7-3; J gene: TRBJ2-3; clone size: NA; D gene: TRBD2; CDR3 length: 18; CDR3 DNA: TGTGCCAGCAGGCCGGGACTAGCGGGGGCCGAATATACAGATACGCAGTATTTT; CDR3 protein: CASRPGLAGAEYTDTQYF
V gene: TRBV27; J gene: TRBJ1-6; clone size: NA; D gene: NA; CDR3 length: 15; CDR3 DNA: TGTGCCAGCAGTTTATCTGCCCAGGGCCTGCCCCTCCTCCACTTT; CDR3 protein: CASSLSAQGLPLLHF
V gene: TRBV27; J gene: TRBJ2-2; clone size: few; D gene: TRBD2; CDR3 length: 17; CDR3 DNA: TGTGCCAGCAGTTTATTGGCGGGGGGAATAAACACCGGGGAGCTGTTTTTT; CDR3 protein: CASSLLAGGINTGELFF
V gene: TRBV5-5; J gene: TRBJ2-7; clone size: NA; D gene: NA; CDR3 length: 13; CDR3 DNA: TGTGCCAGCAGCTTGAAAAGAGTCTACGAGCAGTACTTC; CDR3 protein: CASSLKRVYEQYF
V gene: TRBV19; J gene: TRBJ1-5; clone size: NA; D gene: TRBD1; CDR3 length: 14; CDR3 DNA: TGTGCCAGTAGTATCTGGACAGGGGATCAGCCCCAGCATTTT; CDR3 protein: CASSIWTGDQPQHF
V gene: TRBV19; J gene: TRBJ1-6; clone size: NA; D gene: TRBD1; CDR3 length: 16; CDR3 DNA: TGTGCCAGTAGTCCCGACAGGGAGGCGCTTAATTCACCCCTCCACTTT; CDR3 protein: CASSPDREALNSPLHF
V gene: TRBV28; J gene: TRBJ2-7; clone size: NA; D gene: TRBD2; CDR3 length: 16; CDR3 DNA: TGTGCCAGCAGTTTACCTCCTAGCGGGGATCCCTACGAGCAGTACTTC; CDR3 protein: CASSLPPSGDPYEQYF
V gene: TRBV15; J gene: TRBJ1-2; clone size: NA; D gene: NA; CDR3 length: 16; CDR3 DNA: TGTGCCACCAGCAGAGATCCCAATTCGGGGGGCAGTGGCTACACCTTC; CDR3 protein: CATSRDPNSGGSGYTF
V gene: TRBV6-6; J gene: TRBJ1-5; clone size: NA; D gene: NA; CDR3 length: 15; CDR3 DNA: TGTGCCAGCAGTCCCGACAGGTCGCTTAATCAGCCCCAGCATTTT; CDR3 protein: CASSPDRSLNQPQHF
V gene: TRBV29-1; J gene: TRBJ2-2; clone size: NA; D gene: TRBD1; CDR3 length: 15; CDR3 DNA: TGCAGCGTCGAGCCGGTAGGGACAGGGGCCGGGGAGCTGTTTTTT; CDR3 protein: CSVEPVGTGAGELFF
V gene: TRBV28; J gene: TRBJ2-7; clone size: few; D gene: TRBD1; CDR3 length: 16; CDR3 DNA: TGTGCCAGCAGTCTGCCTGAACAGGGGGAAACCTACGAGCAGTACTTC; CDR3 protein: CASSLPEQGETYEQYF
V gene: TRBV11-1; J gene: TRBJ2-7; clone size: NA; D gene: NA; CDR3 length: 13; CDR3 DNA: TGTGCCAGCAGCCCCGGGTGGGGCAACGAGCAGTACTTC; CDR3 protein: CASSPGWGNEQYF
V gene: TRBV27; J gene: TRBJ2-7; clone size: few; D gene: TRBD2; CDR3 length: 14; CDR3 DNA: TGTGCCAGCACCCCGACTAGCGGGCCTGGAGGGCAGTACTTC; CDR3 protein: CASTPTSGPGGQYF
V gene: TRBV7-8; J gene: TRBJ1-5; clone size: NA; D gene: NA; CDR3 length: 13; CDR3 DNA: TGTGCCAGCAGCTTCCGCGGGAGACAGCCCCAGCATTTT; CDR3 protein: CASSFRGRQPQHF
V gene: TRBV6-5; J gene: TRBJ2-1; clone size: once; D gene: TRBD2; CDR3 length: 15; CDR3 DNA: TGTGCCAGCAGTCAGAGCGGGAGCTCCTACAATGAGCAGTTCTTC; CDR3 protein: CASSQSGSSYNEQFF